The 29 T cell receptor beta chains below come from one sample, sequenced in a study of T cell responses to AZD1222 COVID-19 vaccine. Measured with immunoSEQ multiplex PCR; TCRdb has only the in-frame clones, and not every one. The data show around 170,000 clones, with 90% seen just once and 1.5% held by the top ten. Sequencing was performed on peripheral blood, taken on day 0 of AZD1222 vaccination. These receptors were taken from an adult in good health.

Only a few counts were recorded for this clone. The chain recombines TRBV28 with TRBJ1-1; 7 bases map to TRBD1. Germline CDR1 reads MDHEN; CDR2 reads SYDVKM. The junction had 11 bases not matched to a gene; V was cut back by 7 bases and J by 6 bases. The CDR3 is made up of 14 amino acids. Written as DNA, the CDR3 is TGTGCCAGCACCTTAGACAGGGTGGAACCTGAAGCTTTCTTT. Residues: CASTLDRVEPEAFF.

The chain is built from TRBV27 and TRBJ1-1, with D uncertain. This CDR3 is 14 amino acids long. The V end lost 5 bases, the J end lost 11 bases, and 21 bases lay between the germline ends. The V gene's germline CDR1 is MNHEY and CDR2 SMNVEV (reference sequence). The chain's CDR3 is CASSDLQNGIGAFF. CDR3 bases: TGTGCCAGCAGTGATCTTCAAAACGGGATTGGGGCTTTCTTT.

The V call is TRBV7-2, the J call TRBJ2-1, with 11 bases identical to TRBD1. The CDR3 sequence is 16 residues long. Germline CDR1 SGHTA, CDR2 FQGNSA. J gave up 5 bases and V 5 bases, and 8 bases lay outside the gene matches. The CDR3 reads CASSITGTGGNNEQFF. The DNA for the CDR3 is TGTGCCAGCAGCATAACCGGGACAGGGGGAAACAATGAGCAGTTCTTC.

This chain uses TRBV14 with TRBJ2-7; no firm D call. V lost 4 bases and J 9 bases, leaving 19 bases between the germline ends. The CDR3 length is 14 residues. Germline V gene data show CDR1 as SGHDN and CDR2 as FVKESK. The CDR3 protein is CASSPKRVSPRQYF. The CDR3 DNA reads TGTGCCAGCAGCCCAAAGAGAGTATCACCGAGGCAGTACTTC.

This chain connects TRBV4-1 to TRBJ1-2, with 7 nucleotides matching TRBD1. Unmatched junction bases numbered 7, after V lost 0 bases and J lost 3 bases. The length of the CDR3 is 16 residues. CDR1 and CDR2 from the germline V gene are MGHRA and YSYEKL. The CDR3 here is CASSQDGSGGYYGYTF. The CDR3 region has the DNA TGCGCCAGCAGCCAAGACGGATCAGGGGGTTACTATGGCTACACCTTC.

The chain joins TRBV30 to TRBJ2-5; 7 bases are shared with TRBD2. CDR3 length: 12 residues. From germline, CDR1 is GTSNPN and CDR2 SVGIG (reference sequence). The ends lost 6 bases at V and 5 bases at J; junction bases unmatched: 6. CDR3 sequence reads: CACHLGGETQYF. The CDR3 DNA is TGTGCCTGCCACCTCGGGGGGGAGACCCAGTACTTC. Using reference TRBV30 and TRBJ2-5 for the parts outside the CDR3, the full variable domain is SQTIHQWPATLVQPVGSPLSLECTVEGTSNPNLYWYRQAAGRGLQLLFYSVGIGQISSEVPQNLSASRPQDRQFILSSKKLLLSDSGFYLCACHLGGETQYFGPGTRLLVL.

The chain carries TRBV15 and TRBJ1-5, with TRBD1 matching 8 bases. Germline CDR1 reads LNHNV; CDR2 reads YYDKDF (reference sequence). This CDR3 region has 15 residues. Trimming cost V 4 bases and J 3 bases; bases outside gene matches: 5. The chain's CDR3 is CATSTNRGSNQPQHF. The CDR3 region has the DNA TGTGCCACCAGCACAAACAGGGGGTCCAATCAGCCCCAGCATTTT. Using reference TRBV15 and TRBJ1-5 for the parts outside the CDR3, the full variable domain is DAMVIQNPRYQVTQFGKPVTLSCSQTLNHNVMYWYQQKSSQAPKLLFHYYDKDFNNEADTPDNFQSRRPNTSFCFLDIRSPGLGDTAMYLCATSTNRGSNQPQHFGDGTRLSIL.

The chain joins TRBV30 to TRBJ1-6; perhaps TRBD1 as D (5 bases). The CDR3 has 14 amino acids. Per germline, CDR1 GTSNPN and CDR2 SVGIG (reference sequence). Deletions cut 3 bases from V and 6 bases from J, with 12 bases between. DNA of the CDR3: TGTGCCTGGAGCATGGACACCAGTAATTCACCCCTCCACTTT. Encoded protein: CAWSMDTSNSPLHF.

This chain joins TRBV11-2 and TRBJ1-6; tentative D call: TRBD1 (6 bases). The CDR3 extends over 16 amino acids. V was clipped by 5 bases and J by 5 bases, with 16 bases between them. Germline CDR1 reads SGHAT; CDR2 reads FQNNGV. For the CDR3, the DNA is TGTGCCAGCAGCGCGTCTGGGGGCTACAATAATTCACCCCTCCACTTT. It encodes CASSASGGYNNSPLHF.

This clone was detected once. The CDR3 sequence: CASSYLRGANTEAFF. As DNA, the CDR3 is TGTGCCAGCAGCTATTTGAGGGGGGCTAACACTGAAGCTTTCTTT. The chain uses TRBV6-2 or TRBV6-3 and TRBJ1-1, with TRBD1 as a possible D gene (6 bases). V was cut by 6 bases and J by 2 bases, with 16 bases left in between. The CDR3 has 15 residues. CDR1 MNHEY and CDR2 SVGEGT come from the germline V gene.

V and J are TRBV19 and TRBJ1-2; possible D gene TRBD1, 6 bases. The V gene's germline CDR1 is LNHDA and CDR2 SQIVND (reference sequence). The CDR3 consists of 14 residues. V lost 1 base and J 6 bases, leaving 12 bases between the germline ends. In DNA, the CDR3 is TGTGCCAGTAGTATAGTAAGGGGGAGGAATGGCTACACCTTC. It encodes CASSIVRGRNGYTF.

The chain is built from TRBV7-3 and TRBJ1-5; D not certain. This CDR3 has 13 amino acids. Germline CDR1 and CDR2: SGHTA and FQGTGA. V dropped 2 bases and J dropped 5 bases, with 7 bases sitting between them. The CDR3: CASSLQQDQPQHF. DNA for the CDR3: TGTGCCAGCAGCTTACAGCAGGATCAGCCCCAGCATTTT.

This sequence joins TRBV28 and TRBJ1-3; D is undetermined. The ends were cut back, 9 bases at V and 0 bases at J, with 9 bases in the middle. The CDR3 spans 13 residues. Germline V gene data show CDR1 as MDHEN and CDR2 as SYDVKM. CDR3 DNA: TGTGCCAGTTGGACTGGCTCTGGAAACACCATATATTTT. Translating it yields CASWTGSGNTIYF.

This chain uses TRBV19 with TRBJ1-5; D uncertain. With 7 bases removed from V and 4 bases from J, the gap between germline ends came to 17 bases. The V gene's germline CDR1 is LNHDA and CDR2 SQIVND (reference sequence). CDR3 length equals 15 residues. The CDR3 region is CASTSQRWKNQPQHF. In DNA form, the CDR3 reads TGTGCCAGTACCTCCCAGCGGTGGAAGAATCAGCCCCAGCATTTT.

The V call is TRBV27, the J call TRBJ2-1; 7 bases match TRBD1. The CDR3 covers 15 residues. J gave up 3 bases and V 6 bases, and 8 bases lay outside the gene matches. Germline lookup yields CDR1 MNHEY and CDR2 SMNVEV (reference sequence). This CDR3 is CASSSGTEYYNEQFF. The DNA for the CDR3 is TGTGCCAGCAGCTCCGGGACAGAATACTACAATGAGCAGTTCTTC.

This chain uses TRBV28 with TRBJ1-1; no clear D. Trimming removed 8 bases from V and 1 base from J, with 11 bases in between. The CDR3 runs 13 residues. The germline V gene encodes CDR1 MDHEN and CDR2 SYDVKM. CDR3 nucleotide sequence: TGTGCCAGCGGCTCACGGCCGAACACTGAAGCTTTCTTT. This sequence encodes CASGSRPNTEAFF. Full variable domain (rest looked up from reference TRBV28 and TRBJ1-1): DVKVTQSSRYLVKRTGEKVFLECVQDMDHENMFWYRQDPGLGLRLIYFSYDVKMKEKGDIPEGYSVSREKKERFSLILESASTNQTSMYLCASGSRPNTEAFFGQGTRLTVV.

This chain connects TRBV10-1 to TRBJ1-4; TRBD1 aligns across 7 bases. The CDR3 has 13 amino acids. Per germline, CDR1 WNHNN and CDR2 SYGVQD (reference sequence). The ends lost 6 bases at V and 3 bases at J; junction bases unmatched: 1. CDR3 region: CASSRGSNEKLFF. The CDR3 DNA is TGCGCCAGCAGCAGGGGGTCTAATGAAAAACTGTTTTTT.

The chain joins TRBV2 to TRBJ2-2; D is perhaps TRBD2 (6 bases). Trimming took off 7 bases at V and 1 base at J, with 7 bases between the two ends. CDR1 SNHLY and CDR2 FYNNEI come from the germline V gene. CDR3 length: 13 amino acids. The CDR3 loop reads CASKAGNTGELFF. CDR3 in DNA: TGTGCCAGCAAAGCGGGGAACACCGGGGAGCTGTTTTTT.

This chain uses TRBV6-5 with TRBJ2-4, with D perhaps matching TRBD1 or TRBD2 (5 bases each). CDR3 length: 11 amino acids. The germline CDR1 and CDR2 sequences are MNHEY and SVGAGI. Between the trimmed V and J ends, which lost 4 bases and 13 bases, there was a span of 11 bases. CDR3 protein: CASSSGPHQYF. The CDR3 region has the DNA TGTGCCAGCAGTTCGGGACCTCACCAGTACTTC.

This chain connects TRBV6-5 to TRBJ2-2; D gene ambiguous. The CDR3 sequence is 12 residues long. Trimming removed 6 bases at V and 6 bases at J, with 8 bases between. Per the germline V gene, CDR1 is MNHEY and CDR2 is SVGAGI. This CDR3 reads CASRTTAGELFF. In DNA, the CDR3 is TGTGCCAGCAGAACTACAGCCGGGGAGCTGTTTTTT.

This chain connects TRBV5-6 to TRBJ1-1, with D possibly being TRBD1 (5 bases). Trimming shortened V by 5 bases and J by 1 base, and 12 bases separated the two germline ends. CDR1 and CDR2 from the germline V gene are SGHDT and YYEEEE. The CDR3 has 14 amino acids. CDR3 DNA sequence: TGTGCCAGCAGACTGGGACTCCAGAACACTGAAGCTTTCTTT. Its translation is CASRLGLQNTEAFF.

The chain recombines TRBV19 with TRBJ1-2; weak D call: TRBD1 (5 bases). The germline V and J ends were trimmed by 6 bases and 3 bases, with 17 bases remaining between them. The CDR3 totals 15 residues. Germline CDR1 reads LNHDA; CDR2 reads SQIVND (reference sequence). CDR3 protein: CASSQYMGTDYGYTF. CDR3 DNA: TGTGCCAGTAGCCAATACATGGGGACCGACTATGGCTACACCTTC.

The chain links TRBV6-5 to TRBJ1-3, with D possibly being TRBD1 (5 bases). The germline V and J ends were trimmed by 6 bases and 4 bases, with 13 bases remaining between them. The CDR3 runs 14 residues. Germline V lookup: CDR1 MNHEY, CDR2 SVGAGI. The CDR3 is CASSGGATGNTIYF. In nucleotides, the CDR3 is TGTGCCAGCAGCGGTGGGGCGACCGGAAACACCATATATTTT.

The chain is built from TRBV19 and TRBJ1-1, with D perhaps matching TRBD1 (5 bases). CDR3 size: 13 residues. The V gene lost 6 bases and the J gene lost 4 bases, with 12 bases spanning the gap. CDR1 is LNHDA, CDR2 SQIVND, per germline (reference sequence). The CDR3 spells CASRWGSGTEAFF. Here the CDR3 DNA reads TGTGCCAGTAGATGGGGCTCGGGCACTGAAGCTTTCTTT.

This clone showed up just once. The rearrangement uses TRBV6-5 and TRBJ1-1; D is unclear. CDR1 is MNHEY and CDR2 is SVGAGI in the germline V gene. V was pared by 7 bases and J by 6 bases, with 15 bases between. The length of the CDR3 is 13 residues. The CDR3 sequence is CASIRPGQSEAFF. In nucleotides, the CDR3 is TGTGCCAGCATCCGTCCTGGGCAATCTGAAGCTTTCTTT.

CDR3 bases: TGTGCCAGCAGCTTTCATTCTTCCCGCTCCTATAATTCACCCCTCCACTTT. Its translation: CASSFHSSRSYNSPLHF. The chain employs TRBV11-2 and TRBJ1-6, with no clear D. Trimming shortened V by 3 bases and J by 0 bases, and 12 bases separated the two germline ends. This CDR3 region has 17 residues. CDR1 is SGHAT and CDR2 is FQNNGV in the germline V gene. Filled out from reference TRBV11-2 and TRBJ1-6, the complete variable domain reads EAGVAQSPRYKIIEKRQSVAFWCNPISGHATLYWYQQILGQGPKLLIQFQNNGVVDDSQLPKDRFSAERLKGVDSTLKIQPAKLEDSAVYLCASSFHSSRSYNSPLHFGNGTRLTVT.

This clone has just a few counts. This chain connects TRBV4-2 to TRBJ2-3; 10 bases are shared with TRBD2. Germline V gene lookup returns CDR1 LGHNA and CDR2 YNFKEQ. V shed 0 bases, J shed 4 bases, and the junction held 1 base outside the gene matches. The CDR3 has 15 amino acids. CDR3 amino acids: CASSQEAGGPDTQYF. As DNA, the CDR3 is TGTGCCAGCAGCCAAGAAGCGGGGGGGCCAGATACGCAGTATTTT.

The DNA of the CDR3 is TGTGCCACCAGTGACCCCCGACAGGGGCCCTACGAGCAGTACTTC. Its protein product is CATSDPRQGPYEQYF. This sequence joins TRBV24-1 and TRBJ2-7; 8 bases are a match to TRBD1. The J segment lost 2 bases and the V segment lost 4 bases, leaving 6 bases of the junction unmatched. Per the germline V gene, CDR1 is KGHDR and CDR2 is SFDVKD. This CDR3 is built from 15 residues.

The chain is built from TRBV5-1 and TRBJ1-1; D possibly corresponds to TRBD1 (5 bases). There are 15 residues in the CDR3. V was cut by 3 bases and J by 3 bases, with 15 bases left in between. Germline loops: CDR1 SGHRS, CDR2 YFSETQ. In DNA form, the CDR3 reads TGCGCCAGCAGCTCTTCCGGGACGGCTGACACTGAAGCTTTCTTT. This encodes CASSSSGTADTEAFF.